This TCR beta chain comes out of a study of STAT3 mutations in large granular lymphocyte leukemia. Study outcomes and limitations: In T-cell large granular lymphocyte leukemia, about half of patients showed multiple immunodominant subclonotypes. Variable sampling intervals and differing treatment regimens complicated linking therapy response to TCR clonal burden changes. Suggested: STAT3 mutation was not the ancestral event for these clonal expansions. Samples missed the first appearance of the clone.

Trimming removed 3 bases from V and 10 bases from J; junction bases left unmatched: 3. Germline V CDR1 and CDR2: SGHDT, YYEEEE. The CDR3 totals 12 residues. TCRdb keeps only in-frame clones here, not all; method: immunoSEQ multiplex PCR. Altogether 12,000 or so clones are present, about 70% being singletons, with the ten largest covering about 50%. Points on this clone: Its antigen is not identified.

The material sequenced was peripheral blood mononuclear cells. The TCR originated in a man in his sixties with T-cell large granular lymphocyte leukemia. Some clones in this sample may be carry-over from other donors' samples. The rearrangement links TRBV5-6 to TRBJ1-2, with 10 bases identical to TRBD1. The CDR3 region is CASSWGTGAYTF. The DNA of the CDR3 is TGTGCCAGCAGCTGGGGGACAGGGGCCTACACCTTC.